The source of this T cell receptor (beta chain) is a study of blood T cells in healthy people across ages. It was with a sample-barcoded 5' primer and a J-beta primer mix that a second PCR of about 6 to 11 cycles was run. A single record per CDR3 protein comes from TCRdb applying MiXCR to the 5' RACE reads. The table has some 800,000 distinct CDR3 sequences, roughly 25% seen once. Findings and limits, study-wide: From one million sequenced T cells, diversity estimates were lower bounds.

Regarding this clonotype: Its antigen remains unidentified.

This CDR3 has 14 amino acids. V was clipped by 8 bases and J by 0 bases, with 12 bases between them. Germline-derived CDR1 and CDR2 are KGHSH and LQKENI. The sample was also linked to a second study, of T cells of mothers and their children.

The material sequenced was blood. The sequence came from a boy younger than 18 in good health. The V and J genes are TRBV18 and TRBJ2-3; a possible D gene is TRBD1 (5 bases). In DNA form, the CDR3 reads TGTGCCAGCGGGGCCTCGCGTAGCACAGATACGCAGTATTTT. It is translated as CASGASRSTDTQYF. The full variable domain, its missing parts supplied by reference TRBV18 and TRBJ2-3, is NAGVMQNPRHLVRRRGQEARLRCSPMKGHSHVYWYRQLPEEGLKFMVYLQKENIIDESGMPKERFSAEFPKEGPSILRIQQVVRGDSAAYFCASGASRSTDTQYFGPGTRLTVL.